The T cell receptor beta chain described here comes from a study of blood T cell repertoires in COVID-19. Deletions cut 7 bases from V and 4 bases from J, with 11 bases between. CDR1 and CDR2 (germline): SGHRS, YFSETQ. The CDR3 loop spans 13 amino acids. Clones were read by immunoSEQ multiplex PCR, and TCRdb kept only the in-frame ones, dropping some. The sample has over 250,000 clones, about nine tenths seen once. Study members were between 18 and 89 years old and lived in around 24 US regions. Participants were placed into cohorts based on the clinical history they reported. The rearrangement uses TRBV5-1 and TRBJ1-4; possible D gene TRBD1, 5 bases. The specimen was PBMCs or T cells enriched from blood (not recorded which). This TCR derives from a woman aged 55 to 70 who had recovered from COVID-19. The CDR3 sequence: CASGSDNNEKLFF. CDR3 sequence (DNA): TGCGCCAGCGGATCGGACAATAATGAAAAACTGTTTTTT.